This TCR beta chain was documented in a study of T cells in localized non-small cell lung cancer. The study's findings and limits: For the top 100 tumor clones, a median about 57 also appeared in adjacent lung. Sequence data derive from only one tumor region, so heterogeneity remains possible. Longer survival (overall) was linked to higher T cell density in blood. Uninvolved adjacent lung showed peak T cell clonality, exceeding tumor.

The CDR3 is made up of 14 amino acids. V gave up 0 bases and J gave up 6 bases, with 13 bases separating them. Germline lookup yields CDR1 GTSNPN and CDR2 SVGIG (reference sequence). Only in-frame clones appear in the TCRdb table, and some are missing; sequencing was by immunoSEQ multiplex PCR. The sample shows fewer than 45,000 clones, roughly four fifths of them seen only once. As for this clone: What it binds is unknown.

The clonotype was recovered from a male donor aged 60 or over with stage III squamous cell lung carcinoma. V and J are TRBV30 and TRBJ2-3, with a weak D call TRBD1 (5 bases). The specimen was peripheral blood, collected before any cancer treatment. Written as DNA, the CDR3 is TGTGCCTGGAGTGTATCGCCAGGGAAGGATACGCAGTATTTT. This codes for CAWSVSPGKDTQYF.